These 25 T cell receptor beta chains originate from one sample sequenced in a study of T-cell memory formation after mild COVID-19. TCRdb called the 5' RACE reads again in MiXCR, with one record for every CDR3 protein. The table records some 600,000 distinct CDR3 sequences, approximately 15% of them present only once. The sample taken for sequencing was PBMCs or a T cell subset sorted from them (not recorded which). The receptors stem from an adult woman who had mild COVID-19 (a few samples of this study predate the infection). Cell type and time point are not known.

Remarks on this clonotype: A clone one base away is much larger, so this may be a read error. J is TRBJ2-6 and V is TRBV12-3 or TRBV12-4; no reliable D call. CDR3 length: 13 residues. With 7 bases removed from V and 0 bases from J, the gap between germline ends came to 4 bases. Here the CDR3 DNA reads TGTGCCAGCAAAAACTCTGGGGCCAACGTCCTGACTTTC. Translation: CASKNSGANVLTF.

The rearrangement links TRBV9 to TRBJ2-3, with D possibly being TRBD1 (5 bases). The CDR3 has 16 amino acids. The V end lost 1 base, the J end lost 0 bases, and 12 bases lay between the germline ends. Germline lookup yields CDR1 SGDLS and CDR2 YYNGEE. The DNA of the CDR3 is TGTGCCAGCAGCGTATTTCTCCAGGGAAGCACAGATACGCAGTATTTT. It translates to CASSVFLQGSTDTQYF.

This chain uses TRBV7-2 with TRBJ2-2; D may be TRBD2 (6 bases). Trimming removed 5 bases from V and 6 bases from J, with 13 bases in between. Germline V gene lookup returns CDR1 SGHTA and CDR2 FQGNSA. This CDR3 spans 14 amino acids. CDR3 sequence (DNA): TGTGCCAGCAGCCCGCCTGGGAGGTCCGGGGAGCTGTTTTTT. This gives the protein CASSPPGRSGELFF.

This chain joins TRBV10-3 and TRBJ1-5, with D unclear. The CDR3 spans 15 residues. Trimming took off 2 bases at V and 0 bases at J, with 8 bases between the two ends. Germline-derived CDR1 and CDR2 are ENHRY and SYGVKD. CDR3 in DNA: TGTGCCATCAGTGAGGGAAATTATAGCAATCAGCCCCAGCATTTT. Translation: CAISEGNYSNQPQHF.

J is TRBJ2-1 and V is TRBV9; weak D call: TRBD2 (6 bases). The CDR3 totals 17 residues. Deletions cut 2 bases from V and 0 bases from J, with 15 bases between. From germline, CDR1 is SGDLS and CDR2 YYNGEE. The chain's CDR3 is CASSVEERVSSYNEQFF. CDR3 DNA: TGTGCCAGCAGCGTCGAAGAGCGGGTTAGCTCCTACAATGAGCAGTTCTTC.

This clonotype has a single count. The chain joins TRBV20-1 to TRBJ2-1; 13 positions agree with TRBD2. This CDR3 has 14 residues. Germline CDR1 reads DFQATT; CDR2 reads SNEGSKA (reference sequence). The junction had 9 bases not matched to a gene; V was cut back by 6 bases and J by 10 bases. The CDR3 region is CSAPTSGRAGEQFF. For the CDR3, the DNA is TGCAGTGCCCCTACTAGCGGGAGGGCCGGGGAGCAGTTCTTC.

This clonotype was found once. The gene calls are TRBV4-1 and TRBJ2-3; 7 bases map to TRBD1. The CDR3 has 15 residues. Germline CDR1 and CDR2: MGHRA and YSYEKL. Trimming removed 3 bases from V and 2 bases from J; junction bases left unmatched: 5. The CDR3 coding sequence is TGCGCCAGCAGCCACCAGACAGGGATCACAGATACGCAGTATTTT. Its protein is CASSHQTGITDTQYF.

This sequence joins TRBV12-3 or TRBV12-4 and TRBJ2-7; the D gene is possibly TRBD1 (5 bases). The germline V and J ends were trimmed by 6 bases and 0 bases, with 12 bases remaining between them. This CDR3 has 14 residues. The CDR3: CASSLPGPSYEQYF. In DNA form, the CDR3 reads TGTGCCAGCAGCCTACCAGGGCCCTCCTACGAGCAGTACTTC.

This clonotype came up a few times. V and J are TRBV12-3 or TRBV12-4 and TRBJ2-1; D gene unclear. This CDR3 region has 13 residues. V shed 2 bases and J shed 8 bases, with 10 bases lying between them. CDR3 sequence: CASSLTPFHEQFF. DNA of the CDR3: TGTGCCAGCAGTTTAACCCCCTTTCATGAGCAGTTCTTC.

This clonotype was seen only a few times. In DNA, the CDR3 is TGCGCCAGCAGCCAAGGAGCAGTGGGGATGCAGCCCCAGCATTTT. Amino acids: CASSQGAVGMQPQHF. The chain employs TRBV4-1 and TRBJ1-5, with unresolved D. This CDR3 has 15 residues. CDR1 MGHRA and CDR2 YSYEKL come from the germline V gene. Trimming took 1 base from V and 7 from J, leaving 14 bases between them.

The chain combines TRBV29-1 with TRBJ2-7, with 11 nucleotides matching TRBD2. Germline loops: CDR1 SQVTM, CDR2 ANQGSEA. This CDR3 is 13 amino acids long. J gave up 7 bases and V 4 bases, and 6 bases lay outside the gene matches. The CDR3 DNA reads TGCAGCGTTGTATTAGCGGGAGGGCCGGAGCAGTACTTC. Its protein product is CSVVLAGGPEQYF.

The chain uses TRBV5-1 and TRBJ1-1; the D gene is possibly TRBD1 (6 bases). Trimming took 4 bases from V and 6 from J, leaving 13 bases between them. The CDR3 is 13 residues long. From germline, CDR1 is SGHRS and CDR2 YFSETQ. The CDR3 DNA is TGCGCCAGCAGCCTTGGGACAAAGGCTGAAGCTTTCTTT. Its translation is CASSLGTKAEAFF.

The J gene is TRBJ1-1, the V gene TRBV18, with D unclear. Trimming shortened V by 0 bases and J by 8 bases, and 7 bases separated the two germline ends. CDR3 length: 12 residues. Germline V gene sequence: CDR1 KGHSH, CDR2 LQKENI. CDR3 coding DNA: TGTGCCAGCTCACCACCGATGGGAGAAGCTTTCTTT. Its protein is CASSPPMGEAFF. Supplemented by reference TRBV18 and TRBJ1-1, the full variable domain reads NAGVMQNPRHLVRRRGQEARLRCSPMKGHSHVYWYRQLPEEGLKFMVYLQKENIIDESGMPKERFSAEFPKEGPSILRIQQVVRGDSAAYFCASSPPMGEAFFGQGTRLTVV.

The J gene is TRBJ2-5, the V gene TRBV10-3, with 8 bases fitting TRBD1. The CDR3 spans 15 residues. Germline assignment: CDR1 ENHRY and CDR2 SYGVKD. The ends lost 2 bases at V and 5 bases at J; junction bases unmatched: 7. CDR3 residues: CAISEGQGEYETQYF. Written as DNA, the CDR3 is TGTGCCATCAGTGAGGGACAGGGTGAATATGAGACCCAGTACTTC.

This clonotype was seen a handful of times. The J gene is TRBJ1-1, the V gene TRBV7-3, with D uncertain. V was trimmed by 4 bases and J by 4 bases, leaving 13 bases between them. The length of the CDR3 is 14 residues. The germline CDR1 and CDR2 sequences are SGHTA and FQGTGA. Here the CDR3 DNA reads TGTGCCAGCAGCTCCACGGTAGGTGGCACTGAAGCTTTCTTT. It is translated as CASSSTVGGTEAFF.

The chain employs TRBV6-1 and TRBJ2-3; D not resolved. V was shortened by 5 bases and J by 4 bases, with 10 bases between the two germline ends. The V gene's germline CDR1 is MNHNS and CDR2 SASEGT. This CDR3 spans 13 amino acids. The CDR3 DNA reads TGTGCCAGCAGTACACATCGGGCAGATACGCAGTATTTT. This gives the protein CASSTHRADTQYF.

There are a few counts of this clonotype. This chain links TRBV19 with TRBJ2-1; D might be TRBD2 (6 bases). CDR1 is LNHDA, CDR2 SQIVND, per germline (reference sequence). CDR3 length equals 15 residues. Trimming removed 5 bases from V and 2 bases from J, with 13 bases in between. This CDR3 reads CASSGRDSAYNEQFF. Written as DNA, the CDR3 is TGTGCCAGTAGTGGCCGGGACTCCGCCTACAATGAGCAGTTCTTC.

This chain joins TRBV6-5 and TRBJ1-1; 8 bases are a match to TRBD1. Looked up from germline, CDR1 is MNHEY and CDR2 is SVGAGI. Trimming took 5 bases from V and 4 from J; bases not matched to a gene: 6. The CDR3 has 14 residues. The CDR3, as DNA: TGTGCCAGCAGTGACCAGGGGGCGCCCACTGAAGCTTTCTTT. This sequence encodes CASSDQGAPTEAFF.

This clonotype was picked up a small number of times. The V and J genes are TRBV7-9 and TRBJ1-2; D may be TRBD1 (6 bases). Germline V gives CDR1 SEHNR, CDR2 FQNEAQ (reference sequence). The CDR3 spans 14 residues. The V gene lost 5 bases and the J gene lost 6 bases, with 16 bases spanning the gap. CDR3 coding DNA: TGTGCCAGCAGCATACCACAGGGCTCGGATGGCTACACCTTC. Protein product: CASSIPQGSDGYTF.

This chain connects TRBV4-1 to TRBJ1-1; TRBD1 matches 8 bases. The ends lost 2 bases at V and 1 base at J; junction bases unmatched: 3. The CDR3 has 15 residues. Looked up from germline, CDR1 is MGHRA and CDR2 is YSYEKL. The CDR3 bases are TGCGCCAGCAGCCAATTTGGACAGGGGAACACTGAAGCTTTCTTT. This sequence encodes CASSQFGQGNTEAFF.

The rearrangement joins TRBV5-4 to TRBJ2-7; D not resolved. Trimming shortened V by 3 bases and J by 7 bases, and 8 bases separated the two germline ends. This CDR3 has 11 residues. Germline V CDR1 and CDR2: SGHNT, YYREEE (reference sequence). CDR3 sequence (DNA): TGTGCCAGCAGCTCCTCGACTGAGCAGTACTTC. This gives the protein CASSSSTEQYF.

This clonotype has only a few counts. V and J are TRBV9 and TRBJ2-1, with TRBD1 as a possible D gene (5 bases). Trimming removed 3 bases at V and 7 bases at J, with 11 bases between. This CDR3 contains 13 residues. Germline-derived CDR1 and CDR2 are SGDLS and YYNGEE. CDR3 sequence (DNA): TGTGCCAGCAGCGAGGGGAAAATTAATGAGCAGTTCTTC. Translating gives CASSEGKINEQFF.

This clonotype was seen only a few times. The chain is built from TRBV29-1 and TRBJ2-3; D could derive from TRBD1 or TRBD2 (5 bases each). Looked up from germline, CDR1 is SQVTM and CDR2 is ANQGSEA. Trimming pared 0 bases from V and 4 bases from J, leaving 14 bases between. The CDR3 loop spans 15 amino acids. CDR3 residues: CSVEDVSLGADTQYF. Here the CDR3 DNA reads TGCAGCGTTGAAGACGTCTCCCTGGGGGCAGATACGCAGTATTTT.

This clonotype has a handful of counts. The rearrangement links TRBV20-1 to TRBJ2-3; 9 bases match TRBD2. The CDR3 contains 17 residues. The J segment lost 2 bases and the V segment lost 1 base, leaving 10 bases of the junction unmatched. Germline V gives CDR1 DFQATT, CDR2 SNEGSKA (reference sequence). In nucleotides, the CDR3 is TGCAGTGCTAGAGTATCCCCTCTAGCGGGGTACACAGATACGCAGTATTTT. Translated, it gives CSARVSPLAGYTDTQYF.

This clonotype was picked up a small number of times. V and J are TRBV3-1 and TRBJ2-3, with 7 bases lining up with TRBD1. This CDR3 is built from 16 residues. Germline values: CDR1 LGHDT, CDR2 YNNKEL (reference sequence). The trim removed 0 bases at V and 5 bases at J, leaving 8 bases unmatched. CDR3 in DNA: TGTGCCAGCAGCCAAGATTCACAGGGGTGGGGAGATACGCAGTATTTT. It yields the protein CASSQDSQGWGDTQYF.